This TCR beta chain was obtained from a study of CD8+ T cells in alopecia areata. The wider study: Treatment ran 6 to 18 months, with 6 months of follow-up afterward. General study points: While patients received tofacitinib, many expanded lesional clones remained present in scalp and blood. Scalp samples also yield sequences of resident alphabeta T cells from normal skin.

The sample's treatment: oral pan-JAK inhibitor, 5-10 mg twice daily. Punch biopsies of lesional scalp, plus peripheral blood, were taken from alopecia areata patients. V shed 3 bases and J shed 1 base, with 16 bases lying between them. Germline V gives CDR1 SGHTA, CDR2 FQGNSA. The CDR3 is made up of 18 amino acids. RNA, once extracted, was reverse transcribed into cDNA for use as the sequencing template. Some clones are missing from TCRdb's copy, which holds only in-frame ones; the method was immunoSEQ multiplex PCR. The sample has around 180,000 clones; around 64% are singletons. About this clone itself: Its antigen is as yet unknown.

This sequence originates from a human donor with alopecia areata. The genes are TRBV7-2 and TRBJ2-6, with D perhaps TRBD1 (5 bases). The sequenced sample was CD4+ T cells sorted from blood, obtained around week 47, from a patient treated with tofacitinib. The CDR3: CASSFTSGYGSGANVLTF. The CDR3, as DNA: TGTGCCAGCAGCTTTACATCAGGGTATGGGTCTGGGGCCAACGTCCTGACTTTC. The full variable domain, in which reference TRBV7-2 and TRBJ2-6 provide the parts outside the CDR3, is GAGVSQSPSNKVTEKGKDVELRCDPISGHTALYWYRQSLGQGLEFLIYFQGNSAPDKSGLPSDRFSAERTGGSVSTLTIQRTQQEDSAVYLCASSFTSGYGSGANVLTFGAGSRLTVL.